This TCR beta chain was recorded in a study of OX40 agonist ivuxolimab in advanced cancers. Some clones are missing from TCRdb's copy, which holds only in-frame ones; the method was immunoSEQ multiplex PCR. The sample contains about 93,000 clones, about 91% of which appear only once. Germline V gene sequence: CDR1 SGHRS, CDR2 YFSETQ. The V end was cut by 0 bases, the J end by 4 bases, with 10 bases between. The CDR3 contains 14 residues. This TCR was recovered from an adult with an advanced solid tumor such as melanoma, head and neck, liver or kidney cancer. Sequencing used CD4+ or CD8+ T cells sorted from blood, obtained in a trial of the OX40 agonist ivuxolimab. This chain joins TRBV5-1 and TRBJ1-2; D gene uncertain. CDR3 amino acids: CASSLAGQAYGYTF. Here the CDR3 DNA reads TGCGCCAGCAGCTTGGCCGGCCAGGCCTATGGCTACACCTTC.